The 14 T cell receptor beta chains below all came from one sample that was sequenced in a study of cytomegalovirus exposure and HLA in healthy donors. A multiplex PCR was run with 60 Vbeta primers and 13 Jbeta primers. Only in-frame clones appear in the TCRdb table, and some are missing; sequencing was by immunoSEQ multiplex PCR. The sample includes more than 100,000 clones, around nine tenths of them seen just once. The sequenced sample consisted of PBMCs. All receptors derive from a woman between 25 and 40 years old in good health and CMV-seronegative.

The chain uses TRBV5-6 and TRBJ2-5; D might be TRBD1 (7 bases). The germline gives CDR1 SGHDT, CDR2 YYEEEE. The CDR3 has 16 residues. V gave up 0 bases and J gave up 3 bases, with 15 bases separating them. The CDR3 reads CASSLEEGAPKETQYF. CDR3 sequence (DNA): TGTGCCAGCAGCTTGGAGGAGGGGGCGCCGAAAGAGACCCAGTACTTC.

The rearrangement links TRBV6-6 to TRBJ2-7; maybe TRBD1 (5 bases). The V end lost 6 bases, the J end lost 1 base, and 13 bases lay between the germline ends. Germline CDR1 and CDR2: MNHNY and SVGAGI (reference sequence). There are 14 residues in the CDR3. In nucleotides, the CDR3 is TGTGCCAGCAGCCTAGGGGTCAGGTCCTACGAGCAGTACTTC. Translation gives CASSLGVRSYEQYF.

The V and J genes are TRBV7-2 and TRBJ2-7; 7 nucleotides match TRBD1. J lost 6 bases, V lost 3 bases, and 8 bases had no gene match. The CDR3 loop spans 14 amino acids. Germline values: CDR1 SGHTA, CDR2 FQGNSA. The CDR3 is CASSLGQNPLEQYF. The CDR3 nucleotides are TGTGCCAGCAGCTTGGGACAGAATCCCCTCGAGCAGTACTTC.

The CDR3 bases are TGTGCCAGCAGCCATCTGATAGGGACAGGGCCTTATTATAGCAATCAGCCCCAGCATTTT. Its protein is CASSHLIGTGPYYSNQPQHF. The rearrangement links TRBV7-8 to TRBJ1-5; 9 bases are shared with TRBD1. The CDR3 extends over 20 amino acids. Losses at the gene ends were 5 bases for V and 0 bases for J; bases not matched to a gene: 17. CDR1 SGHVS and CDR2 FQNEAQ come from the germline V gene.

V is TRBV4-3 and J is TRBJ1-1, with D perhaps matching TRBD1 (5 bases). The length of the CDR3 is 14 residues. The germline gives CDR1 LGHNA, CDR2 YSLEER. V lost 6 bases to trimming and J lost 0 bases, with 11 bases between them. DNA of the CDR3: TGCGCCAGCAGTCGACAGAAATTGAACACTGAAGCTTTCTTT. Encoded protein: CASSRQKLNTEAFF.

This chain uses TRBV5-5 with TRBJ1-4; 9 nucleotides align to TRBD1. Germline V gene lookup returns CDR1 SGHKS and CDR2 YYEKEE (reference sequence). V dropped 0 bases and J dropped 7; count of bases not matched to a gene: 7. The CDR3 covers 16 residues. CDR3 in amino acids: CASSLATGGRGEKLFF. The CDR3 DNA sequence: TGTGCCAGCAGCTTGGCCACAGGGGGCAGGGGTGAAAAACTGTTTTTT.

The chain links TRBV7-6 to TRBJ2-3; 8 bases are shared with TRBD2. CDR3 length: 15 residues. Unmatched junction bases numbered 5, after V lost 2 bases and J lost 4 bases. The germline gives CDR1 SGHVS, CDR2 FNYEAQ. CDR3 nucleotides: TGTGCCAGCAGCTTACCCGCCGGGGGGGCAGATACGCAGTATTTT. Translating it yields CASSLPAGGADTQYF.

The chain combines TRBV9 with TRBJ2-7, with a tentative D call TRBD2 (5 bases). V was trimmed by 0 bases and J by 3 bases, leaving 13 bases between them. The CDR3 is 15 amino acids. Germline CDR1 is SGDLS and CDR2 is YYNGEE. This chain's CDR3 is CASSVGSVGSYEQYF. The CDR3 DNA reads TGTGCCAGCAGCGTAGGGAGCGTAGGGAGCTACGAGCAGTACTTC.

This chain joins TRBV7-2 and TRBJ2-3; tentative D call: TRBD2 (6 bases). V shed 2 bases and J shed 4 bases, with 13 bases lying between them. Germline V gives CDR1 SGHTA, CDR2 FQGNSA. CDR3 size: 15 residues. CDR3 sequence (DNA): TGTGCCAGCAGCTTATACGGGGGAGATCCAGATACGCAGTATTTT. This sequence encodes CASSLYGGDPDTQYF.

The V and J genes are TRBV11-1 and TRBJ1-1; D gene unclear. The CDR3 spans 16 residues. Germline values: CDR1 SGHAT, CDR2 FQDESV (reference sequence). The V and J ends lost 3 bases and 4 bases respectively, with 18 bases between them. CDR3 coding DNA: TGTGCCAGCAGCTTTAGCCTCGGGGAGAAGGGCACTGAAGCTTTCTTT. Translating gives CASSFSLGEKGTEAFF.

As regards this clone: Sequence at one end of the junction differs from germline and may be a read error. The chain links TRBV7-7 to TRBJ2-7; TRBD1 matches at 7 bases. The CDR3 sequence is 13 residues long. The germline V gene has CDR1 SSHAT and CDR2 FNYEAQ (reference sequence). CDR3 residues: CASSWGTDYEQYF. In DNA form, the CDR3 reads TGTGCTAGCAGCTGGGGGACAGACTACGAGCAGTACTTC.

The chain couples TRBV6-5 to TRBJ2-3; a weak D match, TRBD2 (5 bases). The germline CDR1 and CDR2 sequences are MNHEY and SVGAGI. This CDR3 comprises 14 residues. V lost 3 bases and J 0 bases, leaving 7 bases between the germline ends. CDR3: CASSYGRSTDTQYF. CDR3 nucleotide sequence: TGTGCCAGCAGTTATGGGAGAAGCACAGATACGCAGTATTTT.

The chain combines TRBV2 with TRBJ2-1, with TRBD2 matching 7 bases. The CDR3 runs to 15 residues. V dropped 0 bases and J dropped 4; count of bases not matched to a gene: 3. Germline assignment: CDR1 SNHLY and CDR2 FYNNEI. DNA of the CDR3: TGTGCCAGCAGTGAAGCCCTAGCGGAATACAATGAGCAGTTCTTC. It yields the protein CASSEALAEYNEQFF.

The V gene is TRBV19, the J gene TRBJ2-3; D is undetermined. The germline V gene has CDR1 LNHDA and CDR2 SQIVND (reference sequence). V was clipped by 4 bases and J by 1 base, with 12 bases between them. The CDR3 length is 15 residues. CDR3 DNA: TGTGCCAGTAGTAAAAATAGAGGCGGCACAGATACGCAGTATTTT. Translated: CASSKNRGGTDTQYF.